Sequencing of this TCR beta chain was carried out in a study of T-cell memory formation after mild COVID-19. Only a few counts were recorded for this clonotype. TCRdb re-derived calls from the 5' RACE reads in MiXCR, one entry per CDR3 protein. The sample has some 300,000 distinct CDR3 sequences, about 20% seen once; the top ten hold about 21%. Germline CDR1 and CDR2: SGDLS and YYNGEE. The CDR3 consists of 16 residues. Trimming took 0 bases from V and 0 from J; bases not matched to a gene: 3. The TCR was taken from a man between 18 and 35 years old who had mild COVID-19 (a few samples of this study predate the infection). Cell type and time point are not known. This chain joins TRBV9 and TRBJ2-3, with 8 nucleotides matching TRBD2. Sequencing was carried out using PBMCs or a T cell subset sorted from them (not recorded which). CDR3 sequence (DNA): TGTGCCAGCAGCGTAGAGAGCGGGGGAAGCACAGATACGCAGTATTTT. Encoded protein: CASSVESGGSTDTQYF.